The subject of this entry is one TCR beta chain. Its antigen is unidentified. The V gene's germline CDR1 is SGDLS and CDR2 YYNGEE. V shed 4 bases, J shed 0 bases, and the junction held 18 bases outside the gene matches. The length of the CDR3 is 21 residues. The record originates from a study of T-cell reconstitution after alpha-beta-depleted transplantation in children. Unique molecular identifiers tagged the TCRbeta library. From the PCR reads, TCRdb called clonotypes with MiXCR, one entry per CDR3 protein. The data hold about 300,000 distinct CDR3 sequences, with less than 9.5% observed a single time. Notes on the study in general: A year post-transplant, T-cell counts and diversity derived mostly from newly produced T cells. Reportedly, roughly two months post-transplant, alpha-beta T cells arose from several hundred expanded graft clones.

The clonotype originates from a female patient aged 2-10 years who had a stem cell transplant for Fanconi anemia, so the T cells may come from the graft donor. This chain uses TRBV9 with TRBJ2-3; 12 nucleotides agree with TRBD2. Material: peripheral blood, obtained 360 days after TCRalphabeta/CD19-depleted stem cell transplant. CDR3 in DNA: TGTGCCAGCAGCCTCATGGCCTCCCTACCGGGACTAGCGGGCAGCACAGATACGCAGTATTTT. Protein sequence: CASSLMASLPGLAGSTDTQYF.